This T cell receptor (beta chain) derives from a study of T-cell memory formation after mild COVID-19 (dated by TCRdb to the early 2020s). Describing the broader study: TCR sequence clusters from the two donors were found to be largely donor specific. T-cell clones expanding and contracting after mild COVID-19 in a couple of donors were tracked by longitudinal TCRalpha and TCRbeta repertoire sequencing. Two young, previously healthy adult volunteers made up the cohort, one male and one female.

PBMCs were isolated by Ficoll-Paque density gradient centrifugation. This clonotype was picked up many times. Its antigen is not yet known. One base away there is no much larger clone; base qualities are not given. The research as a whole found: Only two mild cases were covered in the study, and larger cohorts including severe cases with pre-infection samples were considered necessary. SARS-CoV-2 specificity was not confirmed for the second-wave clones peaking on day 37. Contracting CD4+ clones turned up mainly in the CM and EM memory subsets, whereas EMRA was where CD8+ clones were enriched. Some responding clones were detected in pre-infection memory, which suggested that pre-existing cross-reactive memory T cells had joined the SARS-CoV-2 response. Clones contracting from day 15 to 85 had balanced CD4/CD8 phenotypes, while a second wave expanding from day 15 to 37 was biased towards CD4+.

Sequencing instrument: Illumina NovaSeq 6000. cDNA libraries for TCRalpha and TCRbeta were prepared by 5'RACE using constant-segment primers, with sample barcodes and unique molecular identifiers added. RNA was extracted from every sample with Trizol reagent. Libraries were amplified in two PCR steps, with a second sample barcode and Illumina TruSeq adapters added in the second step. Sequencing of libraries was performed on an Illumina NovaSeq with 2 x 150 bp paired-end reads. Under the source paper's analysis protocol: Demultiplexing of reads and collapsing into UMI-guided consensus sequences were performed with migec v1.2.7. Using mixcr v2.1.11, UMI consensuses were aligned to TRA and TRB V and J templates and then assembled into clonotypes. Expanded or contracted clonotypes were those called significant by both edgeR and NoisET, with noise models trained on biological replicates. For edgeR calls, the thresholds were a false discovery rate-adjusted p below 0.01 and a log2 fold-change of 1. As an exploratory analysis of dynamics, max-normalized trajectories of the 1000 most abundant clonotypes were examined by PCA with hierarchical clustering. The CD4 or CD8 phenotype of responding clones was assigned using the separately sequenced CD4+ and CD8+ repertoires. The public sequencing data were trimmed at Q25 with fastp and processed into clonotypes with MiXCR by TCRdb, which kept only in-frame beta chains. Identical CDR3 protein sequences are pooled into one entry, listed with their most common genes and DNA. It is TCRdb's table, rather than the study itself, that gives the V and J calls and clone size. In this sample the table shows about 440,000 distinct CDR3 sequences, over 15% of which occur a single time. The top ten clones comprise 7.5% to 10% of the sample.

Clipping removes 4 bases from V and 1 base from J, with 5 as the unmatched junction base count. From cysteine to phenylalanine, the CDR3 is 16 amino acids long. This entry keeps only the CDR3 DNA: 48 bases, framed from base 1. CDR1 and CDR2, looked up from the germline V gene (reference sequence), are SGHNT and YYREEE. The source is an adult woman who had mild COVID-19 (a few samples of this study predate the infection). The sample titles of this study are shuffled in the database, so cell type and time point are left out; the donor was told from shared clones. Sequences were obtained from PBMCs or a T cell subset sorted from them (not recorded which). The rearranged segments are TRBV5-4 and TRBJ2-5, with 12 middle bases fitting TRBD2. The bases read TGTGCCAGCAGCCTTAGGACTAGCGGGGCCCAAGAGACCCAGTACTTC. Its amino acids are CASSLRTSGAQETQYF.